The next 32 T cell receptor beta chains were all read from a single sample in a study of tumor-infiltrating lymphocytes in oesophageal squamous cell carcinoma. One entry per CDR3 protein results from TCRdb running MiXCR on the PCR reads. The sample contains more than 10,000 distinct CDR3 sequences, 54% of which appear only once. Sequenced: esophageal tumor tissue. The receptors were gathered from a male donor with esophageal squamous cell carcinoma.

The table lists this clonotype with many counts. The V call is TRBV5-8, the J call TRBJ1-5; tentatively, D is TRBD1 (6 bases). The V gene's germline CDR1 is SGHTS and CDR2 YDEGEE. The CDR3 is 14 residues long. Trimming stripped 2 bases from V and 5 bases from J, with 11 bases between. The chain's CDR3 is CASSLLQGYQPQHF. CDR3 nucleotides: TGTGCCAGCAGCTTATTACAGGGTTATCAGCCCCAGCATTTT.

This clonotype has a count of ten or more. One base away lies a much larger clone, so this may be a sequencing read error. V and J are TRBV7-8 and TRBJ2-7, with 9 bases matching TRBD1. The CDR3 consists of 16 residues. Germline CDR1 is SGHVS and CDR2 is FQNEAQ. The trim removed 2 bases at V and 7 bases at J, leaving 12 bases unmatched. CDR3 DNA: TGTGCCAGCAGCTTAAGGGGGACAGGGATCAACAATGAGCAGTACTTC. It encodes CASSLRGTGINNEQYF.

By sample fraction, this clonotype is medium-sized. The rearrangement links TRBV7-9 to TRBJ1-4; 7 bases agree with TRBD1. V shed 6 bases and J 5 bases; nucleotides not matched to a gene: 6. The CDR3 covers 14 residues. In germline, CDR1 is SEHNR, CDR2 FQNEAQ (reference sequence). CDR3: CASRSGTVNEKLFF. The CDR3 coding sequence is TGTGCCAGCAGATCCGGGACAGTCAATGAAAAACTGTTTTTT.

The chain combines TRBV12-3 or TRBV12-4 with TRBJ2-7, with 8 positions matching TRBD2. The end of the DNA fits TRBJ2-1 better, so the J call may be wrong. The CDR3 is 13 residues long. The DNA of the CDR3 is TGTGCCAGCAGGCGGGGGGCTTACAATGAGCAGTTCTTC. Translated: CASRRGAYNEQFF.

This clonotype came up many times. The CDR3: CASSSPLLDNEQFF. The CDR3 DNA is TGTGCCAGCAGTTCCCCACTACTCGACAATGAGCAGTTCTTC. This chain joins TRBV28 and TRBJ2-1; D is unclear. V gave up 4 bases and J gave up 5 bases, with 12 bases separating them. The CDR3 sequence is 14 residues long. The germline V gene encodes CDR1 MDHEN and CDR2 SYDVKM.

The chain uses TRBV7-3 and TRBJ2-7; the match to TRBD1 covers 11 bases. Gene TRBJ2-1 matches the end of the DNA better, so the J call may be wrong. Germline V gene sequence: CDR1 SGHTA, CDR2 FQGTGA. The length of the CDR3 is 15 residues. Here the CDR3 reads CASSRTGGAYNEQFF. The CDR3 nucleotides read TGTGCCAGCAGCCGGACAGGGGGCGCCTACAATGAGCAGTTCTTC.

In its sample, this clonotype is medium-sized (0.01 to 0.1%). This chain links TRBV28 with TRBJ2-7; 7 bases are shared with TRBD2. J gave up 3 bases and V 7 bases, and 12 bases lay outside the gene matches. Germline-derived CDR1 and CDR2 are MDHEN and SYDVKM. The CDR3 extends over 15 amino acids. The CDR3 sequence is CASTLYLGGNYEQYF. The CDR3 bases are TGTGCCAGCACCCTATATTTGGGGGGGAACTACGAGCAGTACTTC.

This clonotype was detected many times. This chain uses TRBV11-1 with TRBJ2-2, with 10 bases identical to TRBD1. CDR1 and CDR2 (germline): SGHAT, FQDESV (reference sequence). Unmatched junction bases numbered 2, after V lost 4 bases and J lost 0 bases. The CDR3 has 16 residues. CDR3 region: CASSSGTGANTGELFF. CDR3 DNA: TGTGCCAGCAGCTCCGGGACAGGGGCGAACACCGGGGAGCTGTTTTTT.

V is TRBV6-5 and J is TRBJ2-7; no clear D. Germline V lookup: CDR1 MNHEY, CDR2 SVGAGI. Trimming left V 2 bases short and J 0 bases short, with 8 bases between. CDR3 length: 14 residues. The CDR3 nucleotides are TGTGCCAGCAGTTACAGCGCAAACTCCTACGAGCAGTACTTC. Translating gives CASSYSANSYEQYF.

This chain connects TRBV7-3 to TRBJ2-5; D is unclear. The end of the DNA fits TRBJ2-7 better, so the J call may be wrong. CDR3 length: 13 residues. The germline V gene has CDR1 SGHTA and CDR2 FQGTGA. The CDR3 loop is CASSLTRTYEQYF. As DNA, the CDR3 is TGTGCCAGCAGCTTAACCCGCACCTACGAGCAGTACTTC.

CDR3: CASRDRRETEAFF. The DNA of the CDR3 is TGTGCCAGCAGAGACAGGAGGGAGACTGAAGCTTTCTTT. The chain has TRBV2 and TRBJ1-1, with TRBD1 as a possible D gene (6 bases). The CDR3 is 13 residues long. The V gene lost 6 bases and the J gene lost 5 bases, with 13 bases spanning the gap. Germline CDR1 reads SNHLY; CDR2 reads FYNNEI.

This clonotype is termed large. The CDR3 loop reads CASSPGGEQYF. CDR3 coding DNA: TGTGCCAGCAGCCCCGGTGGCGAGCAGTACTTC. The chain links TRBV7-6 to TRBJ2-7, with unresolved D. This CDR3 has 11 amino acids. The germline gives CDR1 SGHVS, CDR2 FNYEAQ. Trimming cost V 5 bases and J 6 bases, with 8 bases left between them.

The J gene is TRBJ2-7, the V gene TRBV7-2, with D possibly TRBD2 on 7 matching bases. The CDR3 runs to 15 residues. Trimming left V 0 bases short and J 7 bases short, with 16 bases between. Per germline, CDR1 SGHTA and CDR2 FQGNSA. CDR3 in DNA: TGTGCCAGCAGCTTAGCGGCGGGGGCCCACAATGAGCAGTACTTC. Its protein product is CASSLAAGAHNEQYF.

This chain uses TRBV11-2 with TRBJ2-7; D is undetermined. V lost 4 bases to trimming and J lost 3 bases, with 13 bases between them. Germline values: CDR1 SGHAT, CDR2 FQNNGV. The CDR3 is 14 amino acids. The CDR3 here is CASSSIDWDYEQYF. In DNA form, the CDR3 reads TGTGCCAGCAGCTCGATAGACTGGGACTACGAGCAGTACTTC.

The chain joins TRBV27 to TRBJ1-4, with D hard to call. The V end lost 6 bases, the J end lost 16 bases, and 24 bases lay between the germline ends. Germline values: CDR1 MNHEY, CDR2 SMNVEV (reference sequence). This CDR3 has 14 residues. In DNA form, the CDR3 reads TGTGCCAGCAGCACCCGAAGCGGTTCCTACGAGCAGTTTTTT. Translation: CASSTRSGSYEQFF.

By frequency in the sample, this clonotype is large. CDR3 protein: CASRGRSAGEREQFF. CDR3 bases: TGTGCCAGCAGGGGGCGCTCGGCTGGTGAACGTGAGCAGTTCTTC. V usage is TRBV28 and J usage is TRBJ2-1; D might be TRBD1 (5 bases). V gave up 6 bases and J gave up 9 bases, with 21 bases separating them. Germline V gene sequence: CDR1 MDHEN, CDR2 SYDVKM. The CDR3 contains 15 residues.

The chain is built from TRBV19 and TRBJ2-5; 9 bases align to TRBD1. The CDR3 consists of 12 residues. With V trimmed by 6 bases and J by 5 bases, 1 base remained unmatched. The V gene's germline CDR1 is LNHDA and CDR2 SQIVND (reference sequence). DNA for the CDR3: TGTGCCAGTAGCGGACAGGGGGAGACCCAGTACTTC. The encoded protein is CASSGQGETQYF.

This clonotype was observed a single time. The CDR3 spells CASSRLAGGGWEQYF. For the CDR3, the DNA is TGTGCCAGCAGCCGGCTAGCGGGAGGTGGCTGGGAGCAGTACTTC. V is TRBV7-8 and J is TRBJ2-7; 11 positions match TRBD2. CDR1 SGHVS and CDR2 FQNEAQ come from the germline V gene. This CDR3 is built from 15 residues. The trim removed 5 bases at V and 7 bases at J, leaving 10 bases unmatched. Complete variable domain (other parts from reference TRBV7-8 and TRBJ2-7): GAGVSQSPRYKVAKRGQDVALRCDPISGHVSLFWYQQALGQGPEFLTYFQNEAQLDKSGLPSDRFFAERPEGSVSTLKIQRTQQEDSAVYLCASSRLAGGGWEQYFGPGTRLTVT.

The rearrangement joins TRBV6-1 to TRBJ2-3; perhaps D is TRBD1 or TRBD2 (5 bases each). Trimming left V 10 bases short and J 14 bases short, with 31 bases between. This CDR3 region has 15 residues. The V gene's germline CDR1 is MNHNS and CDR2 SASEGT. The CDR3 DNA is TGTGCCACCCTTGGTGAGGGGCGAGGCGCCGGGGAGCTGTATTTT. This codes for CATLGEGRGAGELYF.

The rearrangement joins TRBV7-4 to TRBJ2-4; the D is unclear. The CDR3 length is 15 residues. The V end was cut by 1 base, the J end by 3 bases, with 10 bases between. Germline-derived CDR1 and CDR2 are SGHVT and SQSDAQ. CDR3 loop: CASSLGSGLKNIQYF. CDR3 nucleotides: TGTGCCAGCAGCTTAGGGTCAGGCCTCAAAAACATTCAGTACTTC.

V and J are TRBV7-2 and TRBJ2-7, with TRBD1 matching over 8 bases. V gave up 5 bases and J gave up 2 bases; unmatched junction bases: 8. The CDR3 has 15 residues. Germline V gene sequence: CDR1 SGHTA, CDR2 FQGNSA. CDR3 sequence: CASSHPGTGTYEQYF. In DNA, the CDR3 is TGTGCCAGCAGCCACCCCGGGACAGGAACCTACGAGCAGTACTTC.

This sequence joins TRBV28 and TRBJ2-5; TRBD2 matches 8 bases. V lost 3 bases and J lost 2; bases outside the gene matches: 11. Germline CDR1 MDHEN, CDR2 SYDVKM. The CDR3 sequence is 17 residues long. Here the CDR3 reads CASSLGRFAGGQETQYF. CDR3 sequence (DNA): TGTGCCAGCAGTTTGGGGAGGTTTGCGGGAGGACAAGAGACCCAGTACTTC. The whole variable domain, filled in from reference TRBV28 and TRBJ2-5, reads DVKVTQSSRYLVKRTGEKVFLECVQDMDHENMFWYRQDPGLGLRLIYFSYDVKMKEKGDIPEGYSVSREKKERFSLILESASTNQTSMYLCASSLGRFAGGQETQYFGPGTRLLVL.

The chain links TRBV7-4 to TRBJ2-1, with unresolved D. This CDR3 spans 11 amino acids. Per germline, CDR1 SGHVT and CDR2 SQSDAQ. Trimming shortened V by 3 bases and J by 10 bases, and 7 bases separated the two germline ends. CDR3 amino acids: CASSFSREQFF. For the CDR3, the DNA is TGTGCCAGCAGCTTCAGCCGGGAGCAGTTCTTC. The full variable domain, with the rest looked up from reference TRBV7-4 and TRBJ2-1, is GAGVSQSPRYKVAKRGRDVALRCDSISGHVTLYWYRQTLGQGSEVLTYSQSDAQRDKSGRPSGRFSAERPERSVSTLKIQRTEQGDSAVYLCASSFSREQFFGPGTRLTVL.

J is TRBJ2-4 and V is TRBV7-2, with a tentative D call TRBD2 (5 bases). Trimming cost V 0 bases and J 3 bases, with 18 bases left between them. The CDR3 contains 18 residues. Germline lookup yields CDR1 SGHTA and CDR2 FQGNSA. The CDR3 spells CASSLAGSSQPVKNIQYF. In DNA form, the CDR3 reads TGTGCCAGCAGCTTAGCGGGGAGCAGTCAACCGGTCAAAAACATTCAGTACTTC. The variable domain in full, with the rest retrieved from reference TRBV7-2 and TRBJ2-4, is GAGVSQSPSNKVTEKGKDVELRCDPISGHTALYWYRQSLGQGLEFLIYFQGNSAPDKSGLPSDRFSAERTGGSVSTLTIQRTQQEDSAVYLCASSLAGSSQPVKNIQYFGAGTRLSVL.

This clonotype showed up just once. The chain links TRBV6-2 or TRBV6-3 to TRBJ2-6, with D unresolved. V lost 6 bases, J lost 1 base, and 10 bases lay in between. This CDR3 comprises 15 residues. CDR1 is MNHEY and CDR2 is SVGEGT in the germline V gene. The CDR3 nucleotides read TGTGCCAGCAGCCACTACAGATCTGGGGCCAACGTCCTGACTTTC. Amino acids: CASSHYRSGANVLTF.

The DNA for the CDR3 is TGTGCCAGCAGCATCGAAACAGGGGTAGAGACCCAGTACTTC. It specifies CASSIETGVETQYF. The V gene is TRBV7-6, the J gene TRBJ2-5, with 7 bases matching TRBD1. Looked up from germline, CDR1 is SGHVS and CDR2 is FNYEAQ. CDR3 size: 14 residues. Losses at the gene ends were 5 bases for V and 4 bases for J; bases not matched to a gene: 7.

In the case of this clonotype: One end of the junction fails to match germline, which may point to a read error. CDR3: CASSLEEATNNEQFF. CDR3 nucleotide sequence: TGTGCTAGCAGCTTAGAAGAGGCTACCAACAATGAGCAGTTCTTC. The V and J genes are TRBV7-7 and TRBJ2-1; D not resolved. The CDR3 totals 15 residues. CDR1 SSHAT and CDR2 FNYEAQ come from the germline V gene (reference sequence).

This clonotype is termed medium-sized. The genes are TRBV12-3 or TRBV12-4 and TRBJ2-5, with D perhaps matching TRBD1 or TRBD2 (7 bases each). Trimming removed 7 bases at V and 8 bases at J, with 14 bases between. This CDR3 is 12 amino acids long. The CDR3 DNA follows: TGTGCCAGCAACTGGGAGGGGGCAACCCAGTACTTC. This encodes CASNWEGATQYF.

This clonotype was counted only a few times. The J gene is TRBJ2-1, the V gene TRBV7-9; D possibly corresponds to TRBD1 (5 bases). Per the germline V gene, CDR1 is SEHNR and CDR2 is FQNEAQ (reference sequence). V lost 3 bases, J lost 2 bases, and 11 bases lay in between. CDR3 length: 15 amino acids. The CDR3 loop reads CASSLGPAAYNEQFF. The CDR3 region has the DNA TGTGCCAGCAGCTTGGGGCCTGCGGCCTACAATGAGCAGTTCTTC. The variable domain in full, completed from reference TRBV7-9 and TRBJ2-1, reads DTGVSQNPRHKITKRGQNVTFRCDPISEHNRLYWYRQTLGQGPEFLTYFQNEAQLEKSRLLSDRFSAERPKGSFSTLEIQRTEQGDSAMYLCASSLGPAAYNEQFFGPGTRLTVL.

CDR3 sequence reads: CASSQTGGRNTIYF. The DNA of the CDR3 is TGTGCCAGCAGCCAAACAGGGGGAAGGAACACCATATATTTT. This chain connects TRBV7-9 to TRBJ1-3, with 8 bases identical to TRBD1. The CDR3 loop spans 14 amino acids. The V gene end was trimmed by 5 bases and the J gene end by 7 bases; junction bases not matched to a gene: 7. Germline-derived CDR1 and CDR2 are SEHNR and FQNEAQ (reference sequence).

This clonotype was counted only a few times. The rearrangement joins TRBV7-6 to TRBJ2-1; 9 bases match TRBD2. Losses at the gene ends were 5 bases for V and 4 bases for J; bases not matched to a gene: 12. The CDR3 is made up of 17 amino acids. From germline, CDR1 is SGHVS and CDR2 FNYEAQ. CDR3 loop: CASSPLAGAHAYNEQFF. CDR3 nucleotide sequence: TGTGCCAGCAGCCCATTAGCGGGAGCCCATGCATACAATGAGCAGTTCTTC.

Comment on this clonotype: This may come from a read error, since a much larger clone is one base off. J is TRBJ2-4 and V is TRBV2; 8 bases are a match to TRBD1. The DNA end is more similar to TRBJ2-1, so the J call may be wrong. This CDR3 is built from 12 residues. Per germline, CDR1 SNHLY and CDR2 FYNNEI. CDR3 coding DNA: TGTGCCAGCAGTTCGGGACAGGACGAGCAGTTCTTC. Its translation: CASSSGQDEQFF.